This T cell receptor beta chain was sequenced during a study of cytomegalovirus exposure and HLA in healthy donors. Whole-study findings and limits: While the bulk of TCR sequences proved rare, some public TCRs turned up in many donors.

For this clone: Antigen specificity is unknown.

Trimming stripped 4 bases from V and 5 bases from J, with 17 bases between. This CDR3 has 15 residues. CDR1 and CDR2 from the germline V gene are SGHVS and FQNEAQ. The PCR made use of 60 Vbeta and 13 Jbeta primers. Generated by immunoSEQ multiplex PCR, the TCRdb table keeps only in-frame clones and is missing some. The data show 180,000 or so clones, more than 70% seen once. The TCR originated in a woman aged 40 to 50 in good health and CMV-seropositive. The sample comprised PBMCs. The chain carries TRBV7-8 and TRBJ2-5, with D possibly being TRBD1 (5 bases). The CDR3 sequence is CASSSRTRIKETQYF. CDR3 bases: TGTGCCAGCAGCTCACGGACAAGGATAAAGGAGACCCAGTACTTC.